The T cell receptor (beta chain) under discussion was sequenced for a study of blood T cell repertoires in COVID-19. About the study: From the United States, Italy and Spain came samples of acute and convalescent COVID-19. The cDNA or gDNA used as material had been derived from T cells, B-cell-depleted T cells, or PBMCs.

Authors' processing steps: Reference gene primer amplification gave estimated nucleated cell counts. The method was immunoSEQ multiplex PCR; TCRdb's version includes in-frame clones alone and lacks a portion of them. D and trimming come from the DNA, and the V and J calls and clone size come from that table. The sample has approximately 220,000 clones; less than 90% are singletons. Losses at the gene ends were 4 bases for V and 5 bases for J; bases not matched to a gene: 10. CDR3 length equals 15 residues. From germline, CDR1 is SGHTA and CDR2 FQGNSA. The sequence derives from a woman between 50 and 59 years old with acute or convalescent COVID-19. The V and J genes are TRBV7-2 and TRBJ2-5, with 7 bases that match TRBD2. Sequenced: peripheral blood. As DNA, the CDR3 is TGTGCCAGCAGCTCAAATGGCGGGAGTGCTGAGACCCAGTACTTC. It codes for CASSSNGGSAETQYF.